One and the same sample provided the 16 T cell receptor beta chains below, sequenced in a study of cytomegalovirus exposure and HLA in healthy donors. 13 Jbeta primers and 60 Vbeta primers were used for the PCR. TCRdb keeps only in-frame clones here, not all; method: immunoSEQ multiplex PCR. The table lists 210,000 or so clones, around four fifths of them singletons. Material: PBMCs. These receptors were taken from a boy aged 2 to 9 in good health and CMV-seronegative.

The chain uses TRBV5-6 and TRBJ1-6; D ambiguous. Germline V gene sequence: CDR1 SGHDT, CDR2 YYEEEE. Trimming left V 4 bases short and J 12 bases short, with 11 bases between. The CDR3 is 12 amino acids. This CDR3 reads CASSVSTGPLHF. The CDR3 nucleotides read TGTGCCAGCAGCGTCAGTACGGGACCCCTCCACTTT. Using reference TRBV5-6 and TRBJ1-6 for the parts outside the CDR3, the full variable domain is DAGVTQSPTHLIKTRGQQVTLRCSPKSGHDTVSWYQQALGQGPQFIFQYYEEEERQRGNFPDRFSGHQFPNYSSELNVNALLLGDSALYLCASSVSTGPLHFGNGTRLTVT.

The chain carries TRBV21-1 and TRBJ2-1; TRBD1, the D gene given by the table, was not confirmed from the DNA. TRBV21-1 is a pseudogene segment. This CDR3 is 14 amino acids long. CDR3 protein: CASSKEGRGNEQFF. The CDR3 DNA reads TGTGCCAGCAGCAAAGAGGGCAGGGGGAATGAGCAGTTCTTC.

The chain employs TRBV1 and TRBJ2-1; the DNA was not used to check the table's D call, TRBD2. TRBV1 is a pseudogene. The CDR3 spans 17 residues. The CDR3 nucleotides are TGCACCAGCAGCCACGCTTCCGGGACTAGCGACCACAATGAGCAGTTCTTC. As protein: CTSSHASGTSDHNEQFF.

The chain couples TRBV14 to TRBJ1-6; D perhaps matches TRBD1 (5 bases). The CDR3 has 14 residues. The ends were cut back, 6 bases at V and 7 bases at J, with 13 bases in the middle. Per germline, CDR1 SGHDN and CDR2 FVKESK. The CDR3 protein is CASRPSGLNSPLHF. The CDR3 region has the DNA TGTGCCAGCAGGCCCTCAGGGCTCAATTCACCCCTCCACTTT.

The chain employs TRBV5-1 and TRBJ2-3; 9 nucleotides align to TRBD2. This CDR3 region has 17 residues. Looked up from germline, CDR1 is SGHRS and CDR2 is YFSETQ. V lost 3 bases and J lost 3; bases outside the gene matches: 11. The CDR3 sequence is CASSWAGTSFGTDTQYF. The CDR3 DNA is TGCGCCAGCAGCTGGGCCGGGACTAGCTTTGGTACAGATACGCAGTATTTT.

This rearrangement joins TRBV12-5 to TRBJ1-1; D remains ambiguous. The germline V and J ends were trimmed by 5 bases and 0 bases, with 7 bases remaining between them. CDR3 length: 13 amino acids. Germline assignment: CDR1 LGHNT and CDR2 FRNRAP. The CDR3 bases are TGTGCTAGTGGTGTACAGCTGAACACTGAAGCTTTCTTT. It encodes CASGVQLNTEAFF.

The chain combines TRBV30 with TRBJ2-1; weak D call: TRBD1 (5 bases). The CDR3 length is 12 residues. The V gene lost 3 bases and the J gene lost 6 bases, with 9 bases spanning the gap. CDR1 and CDR2 (germline): GTSNPN, SVGIG (reference sequence). This chain's CDR3 is CAWRAGPNEQFF. CDR3 coding DNA: TGTGCCTGGAGAGCAGGGCCCAATGAGCAGTTCTTC.

On this clone: The sample has other DNA sequences that encode this CDR3 too. The DNA of the CDR3 is TGTGCCAGCAGCTCTCGGGGGGGGGAGACCCAGTACTTC. This gives the protein CASSSRGGETQYF. The chain is built from TRBV11-2 and TRBJ2-5; TRBD2 matches at 8 bases. Per the germline V gene, CDR1 is SGHAT and CDR2 is FQNNGV. This CDR3 has 13 residues. With 4 bases clipped from V and 5 bases from J, the junction kept 3 bases outside the gene matches. The complete variable domain, with remaining parts taken from reference TRBV11-2 and TRBJ2-5, reads EAGVAQSPRYKIIEKRQSVAFWCNPISGHATLYWYQQILGQGPKLLIQFQNNGVVDDSQLPKDRFSAERLKGVDSTLKIQPAKLEDSAVYLCASSSRGGETQYFGPGTRLLVL.

This clone has just a few counts. The gene calls are TRBV11-1 and TRBJ2-5, with a tentative D call TRBD1 (5 bases). V was shortened by 5 bases and J by 11 bases, with 24 bases between the two germline ends. This CDR3 is built from 15 residues. The germline V gene encodes CDR1 SGHAT and CDR2 FQDESV (reference sequence). This CDR3 reads CASSPYIQGVGEQYF. The CDR3 DNA sequence: TGTGCCAGCAGCCCCTATATCCAGGGCGTAGGTGAGCAGTACTTC. The full variable domain, rest sourced from reference TRBV11-1 and TRBJ2-5, is EAEVAQSPRYKITEKSQAVAFWCDPISGHATLYWYRQILGQGPELLVQFQDESVVDDSQLPKDRFSAERLKGVDSTLKIQPAELGDSAMYLCASSPYIQGVGEQYFGPGTRLLVL.

This clone was counted only a few times. V is TRBV2 and J is TRBJ1-4, with 9 bases identical to TRBD1. The germline gives CDR1 SNHLY, CDR2 FYNNEI. J was trimmed by 5 bases and V by 10 bases; bases with no gene match: 5. The CDR3 contains 13 residues. This chain's CDR3 is CATSGTGNEKLFF. CDR3 bases: TGTGCCACCTCCGGGACAGGGAATGAAAAACTGTTTTTT.

The chain joins TRBV6-5 to TRBJ2-7; D perhaps matches TRBD1 (6 bases). Deletions cut 7 bases from V and 2 bases from J, with 15 bases between. From germline, CDR1 is MNHEY and CDR2 SVGAGI. The CDR3 extends over 14 amino acids. CDR3 loop: CASTETGLAYEQYF. CDR3 sequence (DNA): TGTGCCAGCACCGAAACAGGGCTAGCCTACGAGCAGTACTTC.

This chain joins TRBV18 and TRBJ1-2, with 9 bases identical to TRBD1. V was clipped by 6 bases and J by 4 bases; unmatched bases: 9. Germline V CDR1 and CDR2: KGHSH, LQKENI. This CDR3 region has 15 residues. CDR3 sequence reads: CASSHMETGGYGYTF. CDR3 bases: TGTGCCAGCTCCCACATGGAGACAGGGGGCTATGGCTACACCTTC.

Notes on this clone: The junction differs from germline at one of its ends, possibly a read error. The chain employs TRBV7-7 and TRBJ2-7, with D maybe TRBD2 (6 bases). Germline values: CDR1 SSHAT, CDR2 FNYEAQ (reference sequence). The CDR3 loop spans 14 amino acids. The CDR3 DNA follows: TGTGCTAGCAGCTTAGGGACTGGTTACTACGAGCAGTACTTC. Translated: CASSLGTGYYEQYF.

This clone was seen just once. The rearrangement links TRBV7-8 to TRBJ1-4; 12 nucleotides line up with TRBD1. Germline CDR1 and CDR2: SGHVS and FQNEAQ. There are 14 residues in the CDR3. J gave up 7 bases and V 4 bases, and 1 base lay outside the gene matches. The CDR3 DNA is TGTGCCAGCAGCTGGGACAGGGGGCTTGAAAAACTGTTTTTT. Protein product: CASSWDRGLEKLFF.

This chain connects TRBV11-2 to TRBJ1-2; D not certain. Germline values: CDR1 SGHAT, CDR2 FQNNGV. The CDR3 spans 12 residues. V dropped 1 base and J dropped 8 bases, with 8 bases sitting between them. The CDR3 here is CASSLGHKGYTF. The CDR3 DNA reads as TGTGCCAGCAGCTTAGGACATAAAGGCTACACCTTC.

The rearrangement joins TRBV11-2 to TRBJ2-7; 11 positions agree with TRBD2. The CDR3 covers 15 residues. Germline V gene sequence: CDR1 SGHAT, CDR2 FQNNGV. Trimming cost V 4 bases and J 2 bases; bases outside gene matches: 4. CDR3 bases: TGTGCCAGCAGCTCCCGGACTAGCGGGCCCTACGAGCAGTACTTC. This translates into CASSSRTSGPYEQYF.